This T cell receptor beta chain was obtained from a study of cytomegalovirus exposure and HLA in healthy donors. Study-level results: HLA allele associations emerged for 16,951 TCR beta sequences in a later analysis, at 0.05 false discovery rate.

In the PCR, 60 Vbeta and 13 Jbeta primers were used. The protocol was immunoSEQ multiplex PCR, while the TCRdb copy is restricted to in-frame clones and leaves out a portion. The repertoire holds 100,000 or so clones, with 75% to 90% as singletons. Germline assignment: CDR1 SGHKS and CDR2 YYEKEE (reference sequence). The CDR3 is 13 amino acids. V lost 3 bases to trimming and J lost 7 bases; unmatched junction nucleotides: 5. This clone has more than one count but fewer than ten. The antigen is unknown. V usage is TRBV5-5 and J usage is TRBJ1-2; 8 positions agree with TRBD1. The sequence derives from a young man in good health and CMV-seronegative. The sample consisted of PBMCs. This CDR3 reads CASSYGTGRGYTF. As DNA, the CDR3 is TGTGCCAGCAGCTACGGGACAGGTCGTGGCTACACCTTC.